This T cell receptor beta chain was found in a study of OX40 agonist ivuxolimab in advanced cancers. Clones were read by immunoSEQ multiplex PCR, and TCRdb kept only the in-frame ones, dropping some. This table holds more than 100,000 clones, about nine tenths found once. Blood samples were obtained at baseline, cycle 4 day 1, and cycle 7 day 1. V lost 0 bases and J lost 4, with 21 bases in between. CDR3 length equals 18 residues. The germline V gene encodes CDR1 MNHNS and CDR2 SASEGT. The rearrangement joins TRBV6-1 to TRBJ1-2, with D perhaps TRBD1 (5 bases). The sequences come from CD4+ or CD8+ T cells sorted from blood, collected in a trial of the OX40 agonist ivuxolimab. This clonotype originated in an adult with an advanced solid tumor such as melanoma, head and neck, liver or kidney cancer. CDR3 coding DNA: TGTGCCAGCAGTGAAGCGGCATTAGGAGGGGCTGGGGGCTATGGCTACACCTTC. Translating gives CASSEAALGGAGGYGYTF.